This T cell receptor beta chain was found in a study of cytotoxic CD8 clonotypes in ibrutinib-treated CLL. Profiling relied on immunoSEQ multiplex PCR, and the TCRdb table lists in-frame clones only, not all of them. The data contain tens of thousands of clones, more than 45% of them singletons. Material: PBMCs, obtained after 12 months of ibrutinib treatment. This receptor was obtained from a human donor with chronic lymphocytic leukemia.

The CDR3 coding sequence is TGTGCCAGCAGTCTGGACAGGGTTGAGACCCAGTACTTC. This encodes CASSLDRVETQYF. The chain employs TRBV5-6 and TRBJ2-5, with 8 bases aligning to TRBD1. This CDR3 comprises 13 residues. The germline V gene has CDR1 SGHDT and CDR2 YYEEEE. Trimming at V came to 5 bases and at J to 5 bases, leaving 5 bases not matched to a gene.